A single TCR beta chain is shown here with its context. The data stem from a study of blood T cell repertoires in COVID-19. Study context: In each case, the material was cDNA or gDNA derived from T cells, B-cell-depleted T cells, or PBMCs.

The CDR3 is 15 amino acids. V trimming: 1 base; J trimming: 8 bases; junction bases outside the gene matches: 6. Germline V lookup: CDR1 LGHDT, CDR2 YNNKEL (reference sequence). Sequenced by immunoSEQ multiplex PCR; TCRdb stores in-frame clones only, minus some. The sample records almost 250,000 clones, roughly nine tenths being singletons. This clonotype was obtained from a woman aged 55-69 years who had recovered from COVID-19. The J gene is TRBJ1-4, the V gene TRBV3-1 (or the pseudogene TRBV3-2); 8 nucleotides align to TRBD1. The sequencing input was peripheral blood. This CDR3 reads CASSQGTGPWEKLFF. As DNA, the CDR3 is TGTGCCAGCAGCCAAGGGACAGGGCCGTGGGAAAAACTGTTTTTT.